This paragraph covers one T cell receptor (beta chain) sequence. The antigen remains unidentified. The CDR3 consists of 13 residues. The germline V and J ends were trimmed by 6 bases and 2 bases, with 8 bases remaining between them. CDR1 MNHEY and CDR2 SMNVEV come from the germline V gene (reference sequence). Produced via immunoSEQ multiplex PCR; TCRdb's table is partial and in-frame only. Of tens of thousands of clones in the sample, around 77% are singletons; the top ten hold 20% to 25%. The source of the sample is a study of OX40 agonist ivuxolimab in advanced cancers. Study as a whole: Ivuxolimab, an agonist antibody against OX40 (CD134), was given to patients. Three patients, one with hepatocellular carcinoma and two with cutaneous melanoma, responded partially. Study outcomes and limitations: Relative to CD4+ cells, CD8+ T cells on average had more expanded clones.

Autoimmune disease history or systemic immunosuppression meant exclusion. The chain carries TRBV27 and TRBJ2-1, with D possibly being TRBD2 (5 bases). The source was CD4+ or CD8+ T cells sorted from blood, collected in a trial of the OX40 agonist ivuxolimab. The receptor was isolated from an adult with an advanced solid tumor such as melanoma, head and neck, liver or kidney cancer. For the CDR3, the DNA is TGTGCCAGCAGCGCCGGGGCCTACAATGAGCAGTTCTTC. This encodes CASSAGAYNEQFF.